This TCR beta chain stems from a study of blood T cell repertoires in COVID-19. Libraries were prepared by immunoSEQ multiplex PCR; TCRdb keeps only in-frame clonotypes and omits some of them. The data show 29,000 or so clones, approximately 88% seen once. V lost 2 bases and J lost 3; bases outside the gene matches: 9. This CDR3 spans 17 amino acids. The V gene's germline CDR1 is MDHEN and CDR2 SYDVKM. The TCR comes from a human donor in a cohort sampled during active COVID-19. The chain links TRBV28 to TRBJ1-1, with TRBD1 matching over 10 bases. Sequencing was performed on peripheral blood. In DNA, the CDR3 is TGTGCCAGCAGTTTAAGACAGGGGGCTGGGTCGGACACTGAAGCTTTCTTT. Its protein is CASSLRQGAGSDTEAFF.